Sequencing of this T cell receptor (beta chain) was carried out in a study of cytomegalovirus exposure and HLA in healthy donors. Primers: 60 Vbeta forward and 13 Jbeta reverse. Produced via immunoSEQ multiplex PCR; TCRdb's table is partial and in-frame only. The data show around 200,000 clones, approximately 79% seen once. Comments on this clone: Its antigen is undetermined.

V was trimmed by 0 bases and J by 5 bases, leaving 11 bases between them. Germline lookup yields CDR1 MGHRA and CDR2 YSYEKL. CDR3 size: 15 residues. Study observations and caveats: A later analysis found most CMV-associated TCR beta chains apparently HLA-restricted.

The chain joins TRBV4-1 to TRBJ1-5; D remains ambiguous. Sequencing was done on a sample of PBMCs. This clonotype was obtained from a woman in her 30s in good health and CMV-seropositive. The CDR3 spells CASSQEGGLYQPQHF. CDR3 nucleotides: TGCGCCAGCAGCCAAGAGGGAGGGCTCTATCAGCCCCAGCATTTT.